The 19 T cell receptor beta chains below were found in one sample sequenced in a study of regulatory T cells in long-lasting Graves disease. Regarding time point: newly diagnosed GD, antithyroid drugs for less than 3 months. Construction of the TCR library relied on RNA isolated from PBMCs. Libraries of TCR beta came from iRepertoire HTBI primers plus Arm-PCR of CDR3 regions. TCRdb ran MiXCR on the multiplex PCR reads and lists one entry per CDR3 protein. Here the sample spans 400,000 to 550,000 distinct CDR3 sequences, about a sixth being singletons. The sample was also linked to a second study, of T cells in Graves' hyperthyroidism and ophthalmopathy.

The material sequenced was peripheral blood mononuclear cells (PBMCs), taken at new diagnosis, from a patient treated with antithyroid drugs. The receptors were sampled from a woman under 30 with Graves disease.

This clonotype was picked up a small number of times. The V and J genes are TRBV3-1 and TRBJ2-2, with D possibly matching TRBD2 (5 bases). The CDR3 extends over 15 amino acids. Trimming took 3 bases from V and 1 from J, leaving 9 bases between them. Germline V gives CDR1 LGHDT, CDR2 YNNKEL (reference sequence). The CDR3: CASSQNGMNTGELFF. The CDR3 DNA is TGTGCCAGCAGCCAGAACGGGATGAACACCGGGGAGCTGTTTTTT.

This clonotype showed up just a few times. The chain has TRBV29-1 and TRBJ2-7; TRBD2 matches 12 bases. There are 15 residues in the CDR3. The V segment lost 0 bases and the J segment 1 base; nucleotides outside the gene matches: 1. Germline CDR1 SQVTM, CDR2 ANQGSEA. CDR3 DNA: TGCAGCGTTGAAGACGGGACTAGCGGGTCCTACGAGCAGTACTTC. Its translation is CSVEDGTSGSYEQYF.

This clonotype was detected ten times or more. The V and J genes are TRBV6-2 or TRBV6-3 and TRBJ1-5, with D unresolved. This CDR3 comprises 14 residues. The V gene lost 5 bases and the J gene lost 4 bases, with 12 bases spanning the gap. Germline V gene data show CDR1 as MNHEY and CDR2 as SVGEGT. The CDR3 DNA is TGTGCCAGCAGTGAATTTCCCGGGAATCAGCCCCAGCATTTT. It codes for CASSEFPGNQPQHF.

This clonotype was seen ten or more times. V usage is TRBV6-1 and J usage is TRBJ2-7; perhaps TRBD1 as D (5 bases). This CDR3 spans 14 amino acids. Germline values: CDR1 MNHNS, CDR2 SASEGT. V dropped 4 bases and J dropped 2 bases, with 12 bases sitting between them. Written as DNA, the CDR3 is TGTGCCAGCAGTGGATCCAGGGAACCCTACGAGCAGTACTTC. It translates to CASSGSREPYEQYF.

With regard to this clonotype: The junction and the germline gene differ at one end; a read error may be behind it. The chain combines TRBV5-1 with TRBJ1-1; 7 nucleotides agree with TRBD1. This CDR3 is 14 amino acids long. CDR1 is SGHRS, CDR2 YFSETQ, per germline. The CDR3 bases are TGCGGCAGCAGCTTGGGACAGACGAACACTGAAGCTTTCTTT. It is translated as CGSSLGQTNTEAFF.

V is TRBV27 and J is TRBJ2-1; 7 bases fit TRBD1. The J segment lost 6 bases and the V segment lost 4 bases, leaving 6 bases of the junction unmatched. Germline values: CDR1 MNHEY, CDR2 SMNVEV (reference sequence). This CDR3 is built from 14 residues. CDR3 nucleotide sequence: TGTGCCAGCAGTTGGGACAGCCTAAGCAATGAGCAGTTCTTC. Amino acids: CASSWDSLSNEQFF.

This clonotype was seen at least ten times. V is TRBV12-3 or TRBV12-4 and J is TRBJ2-3; TRBD2 aligns across 7 bases. The CDR3 covers 17 residues. Trimming cost V 3 bases and J 3 bases; bases outside gene matches: 12. The CDR3 reads CASSFTRSLADTDTQYF. The DNA of the CDR3 is TGTGCCAGCAGTTTTACCCGCAGCCTAGCGGATACAGATACGCAGTATTTT.

Many counts were recorded for this clonotype. This chain connects TRBV15 to TRBJ2-1; TRBD2 matches 10 bases. This CDR3 comprises 16 residues. The V gene end was trimmed by 1 base and the J gene end by 8 bases; junction bases not matched to a gene: 8. From germline, CDR1 is LNHNV and CDR2 YYDKDF (reference sequence). The CDR3 DNA reads as TGTGCCACCAGCAGAGGAGATAGCGGGAGGTCTGATGAGCAGTTCTTC. Translated: CATSRGDSGRSDEQFF.

This clonotype was seen repeatedly, ten times or more. The chain is built from TRBV30 and TRBJ2-3, with TRBD2 matching over 9 bases. Per germline, CDR1 GTSNPN and CDR2 SVGIG (reference sequence). Unmatched junction bases numbered 11, after V lost 2 bases and J lost 2 bases. CDR3 length equals 17 residues. The CDR3 reads CAWSSGRSSDNTDTQYF. CDR3 nucleotide sequence: TGTGCCTGGAGTAGCGGGAGGAGCAGCGATAACACAGATACGCAGTATTTT.

The chain links TRBV7-6 to TRBJ2-5, with D hard to call. Per the germline V gene, CDR1 is SGHVS and CDR2 is FNYEAQ. The length of the CDR3 is 14 residues. V was trimmed by 1 base and J by 4 bases, leaving 10 bases between them. CDR3 bases: TGTGCCAGCAGCTTAGTTTCCGGAGCAGAGACCCAGTACTTC. Protein product: CASSLVSGAETQYF.

The genes are TRBV4-1 and TRBJ1-6; D unresolved. CDR1 is MGHRA and CDR2 is YSYEKL in the germline V gene. The CDR3 spans 16 residues. V was shortened by 1 base and J by 8 bases, with 15 bases between the two germline ends. CDR3 coding DNA: TGCGCCAGCAGCCAAGGGGCTTCAAACCGGGATTCACCCCTCCACTTT. Encoded protein: CASSQGASNRDSPLHF.

This sequence joins TRBV6-1 and TRBJ2-7; D remains ambiguous. V lost 4 bases and J 2 bases, leaving 18 bases between the germline ends. The CDR3 covers 16 residues. The V gene's germline CDR1 is MNHNS and CDR2 SASEGT. In DNA, the CDR3 is TGTGCCAGCAGTGGTAGTCACGATGTGGACCCCTACGAGCAGTACTTC. It specifies CASSGSHDVDPYEQYF.

This clonotype occurred many times. The chain carries TRBV6-2 or TRBV6-3 and TRBJ2-7; D unclear. V dropped 2 bases and J dropped 2 bases, with 13 bases sitting between them. The CDR3 runs 15 residues. CDR1 is MNHEY, CDR2 SVGEGT, per germline. In DNA form, the CDR3 reads TGTGCCAGCAGTTACGGTGGGGAAGGGACCTACGAGCAGTACTTC. It translates to CASSYGGEGTYEQYF.

V gene TRBV12-3 or TRBV12-4 combines with J gene TRBJ2-1; D remains ambiguous. The ends were cut back, 3 bases at V and 3 bases at J, with 6 bases in the middle. The CDR3 runs to 13 residues. The CDR3 sequence: CASSFLIYNEQFF. The CDR3 DNA reads TGTGCCAGCAGTTTTTTGATCTACAATGAGCAGTTCTTC.

This clonotype showed up just a few times. A read error is likely here: a far larger clone is one base away. The chain recombines TRBV7-2 with TRBJ2-5; 12 nucleotides agree with TRBD2. The end of the DNA is better explained by TRBJ2-1, so the J call may be wrong. The CDR3 loop spans 15 amino acids. Germline V CDR1 and CDR2: SGHTA, FQGNSA. CDR3 DNA: TGTGCCAGCAGAAGACTAGCGGGAGTACGACCCGAGCAGTTCTTC. It translates to CASRRLAGVRPEQFF.

A note on this clonotype: This sequence is one base from a far larger clone and is likely a read error. The DNA for the CDR3 is TGTGCCATCAGTTATGGCGGTAGCTCCTACAATGAGCAGTTCTTC. Amino acids: CAISYGGSSYNEQFF. The chain recombines TRBV10-3 with TRBJ2-1, with D uncertain. The CDR3 loop spans 15 amino acids. V lost 5 bases to trimming and J lost 0 bases, with 11 bases between them. Germline V lookup: CDR1 ENHRY, CDR2 SYGVKD.

Details on this clonotype: This may be a read error, as it is one base from a much larger clone. The chain links TRBV11-3 to TRBJ2-5; TRBD2 agrees at 10 bases. The CDR3 has 16 residues. From germline, CDR1 is SGHNT and CDR2 YENEEA. CDR3 in DNA: TGTACCAGCAGCTTAAGCGGGAGGGCGGCCCAAGAGACCCAGTACTTC. Translation gives CTSSLSGRAAQETQYF.

The chain employs TRBV20-1 and TRBJ2-7; 13 nucleotides agree with TRBD2. CDR1 is DFQATT and CDR2 is SNEGSKA in the germline V gene (reference sequence). V shed 4 bases, J shed 2 bases, and the junction held 8 bases outside the gene matches. The CDR3 consists of 16 residues. The CDR3 here is CSAIGAGTSGAYEQYF. Here the CDR3 DNA reads TGCAGTGCTATCGGTGCCGGGACTAGCGGGGCCTACGAGCAGTACTTC.

This clonotype was counted between two and nine times. The chain joins TRBV6-2 or TRBV6-3 to TRBJ1-3; TRBD1 matches 8 bases. Germline CDR1 MNHEY, CDR2 SVGEGT. V was pared by 4 bases and J by 4 bases, with 3 bases of the junction left unmatched. The CDR3 spans 14 residues. The CDR3 is CASSWDRTGNTIYF. CDR3 nucleotide sequence: TGTGCCAGCAGTTGGGACAGGACGGGAAACACCATATATTTT.